Below, one TCR beta chain is given with its context. The antigen is not known. The CDR3 runs to 16 residues. The germline CDR1 and CDR2 sequences are SGHNT and YYREEE (reference sequence). Trimming cost V 3 bases and J 3 bases; bases outside gene matches: 8. This specimen comes from a study of T cell responses to AZD1222 COVID-19 vaccine. Study outcomes and limitations: Most donors were white British and more were female, and clonal diversity was possibly underestimated.

Generated by immunoSEQ multiplex PCR, the TCRdb table keeps only in-frame clones and is missing some. The sample consists of 150,000 to 170,000 clones, less than 90% of them appearing once. J is TRBJ2-5 and V is TRBV5-4, with 10 nucleotides matching TRBD2. The sample was peripheral blood, taken on day 0 of MenACWY control vaccination. The receptor's source is an adult in good health. Here the CDR3 DNA reads TGTGCCAGCAGCTCAGGAGCGGGAGGGGGGGAAGAGACCCAGTACTTC. Translation gives CASSSGAGGGEETQYF.